This T cell receptor (beta chain) was sequenced during a study of response to subunit inactivated influenza vaccine. Study-level findings and limits: Only a handful of new T cells, the authors suggested, are recruited with each seasonal influenza vaccination.

About this clonotype itself: Its antigen is unidentified.

TCRdb redid the calling of the RT-PCR reads with MiXCR, one entry per CDR3 protein. Here the sample spans more than 450,000 distinct CDR3 sequences, about 11% being singletons. From germline, CDR1 is SEHNR and CDR2 FQNEAQ (reference sequence). The CDR3 length is 15 residues. V lost 5 bases, J lost 2 bases, and 5 bases stayed unmatched. Another study also made use of these data, one on T cells expressing NK-cell markers. That study reports: The cDNA for TCR beta came from 5'RACE template switching with UMIs. The authors derived TCR beta repertoires from sorted CD3+CD56+NKG2C+, CD3+CD56+NKG2C- and CD3+CD56-NKG2C+ T cells. The authors sequenced eight donors, of whom seven were HCMV-seropositive and one was seronegative.

The rearrangement links TRBV7-9 to TRBJ2-1, with 8 bases fitting TRBD2. The receptor was isolated from a man in his fifties or sixties who received an inactivated influenza vaccine. The material was PBMCs from blood, obtained on the day of vaccination. CDR3 loop: CASSRSGATYNEQFF. The DNA for the CDR3 is TGTGCCAGCAGCCGTAGCGGGGCCACCTACAATGAGCAGTTCTTC.